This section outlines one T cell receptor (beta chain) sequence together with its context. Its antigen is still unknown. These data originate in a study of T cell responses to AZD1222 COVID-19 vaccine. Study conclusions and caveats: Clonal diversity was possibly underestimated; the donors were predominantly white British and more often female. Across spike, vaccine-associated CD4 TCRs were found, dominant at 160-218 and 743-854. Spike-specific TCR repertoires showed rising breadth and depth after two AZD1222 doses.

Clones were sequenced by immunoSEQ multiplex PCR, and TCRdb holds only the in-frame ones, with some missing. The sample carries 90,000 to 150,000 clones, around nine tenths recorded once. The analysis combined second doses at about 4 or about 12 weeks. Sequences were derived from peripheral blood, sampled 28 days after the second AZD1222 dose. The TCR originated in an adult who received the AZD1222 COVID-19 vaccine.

DNA of the CDR3: TGCGCCAGCAGCCAAGAAGCCAGGTCCCTCTCCACAGATACGCAGTATTTT. As protein: CASSQEARSLSTDTQYF. The chain couples TRBV4-3 to TRBJ2-3; D gene unclear. The germline CDR1 and CDR2 sequences are LGHNA and YSLEER. CDR3 size: 17 residues. Trimming pared 0 bases from V and 2 bases from J, leaving 15 bases between.